The clone carrying this T cell receptor beta chain was recorded a few times. Amplification of TCR beta CDR3 regions used RNA as the template. The primer set for the first-round RT-PCR of the TCR CDR3 was HTBI. Each CDR3 protein is one row after TCRdb ran MiXCR on the multiplex PCR reads. There are hundreds of thousands of distinct CDR3 sequences in the sample; about 24% occur only once, and around 10% lies in the top ten. This sample is part of a study of T cells in Graves' hyperthyroidism and ophthalmopathy. Trimming cost V 6 bases and J 4 bases, with 18 bases left between them. The germline gives CDR1 LGHDT, CDR2 YNNKEL (reference sequence). CDR3 length: 15 amino acids.

Sequencing was carried out using blood. The clonotype was recovered from a woman aged 25 to 45 with Graves' ophthalmopathy. The chain recombines TRBV3-1 with TRBJ2-5; either TRBD1 or TRBD2 may fit D (6 bases each). DNA for the CDR3: TGTGCCAGCAGTCCGGAGGAGGGGGTAGGAGAGACCCAGTACTTC. It encodes CASSPEEGVGETQYF.